What follows are 15 T cell receptor beta chains derived from one specimen sequenced in a study of CDR3 diversity in severe acne. One entry per CDR3 protein results from TCRdb running MiXCR on the PCR reads. The sample gives some 85,000 distinct CDR3 sequences, approximately 49% of which show up once; roughly 10% is in the top ten. Sequences were obtained from blood. The receptors stem from a male donor with severe acne vulgaris.

At least ten counts were recorded for this clonotype. This chain uses TRBV6-5 with TRBJ2-7; D is perhaps TRBD2 (7 bases). Trimming cost V 9 bases and J 4 bases, with 25 bases left between them. This CDR3 spans 16 amino acids. The V gene's germline CDR1 is MNHEY and CDR2 SVGAGI. The CDR3: CARGREPPGHRYEQYV. In DNA, the CDR3 is TGTGCCAGGGGGAGGGAACCGCCGGGACACCGATACGAGCAGTACGTC.

The chain recombines TRBV9 with TRBJ1-3; 7 bases are shared with TRBD1. The germline CDR1 and CDR2 sequences are SGDLS and YYNGEE. The CDR3 length is 14 residues. The V segment lost 4 bases and the J segment 4 bases; nucleotides outside the gene matches: 5. DNA of the CDR3: TGTGCCAGCAGCCGCTCGGGACAGGGAAACACCATATATTTT. Its protein product is CASSRSGQGNTIYF.

This rearrangement joins TRBV20-1 to TRBJ2-3; D may be TRBD2 (5 bases). The V and J ends lost 4 bases and 2 bases respectively, with 22 bases between them. This CDR3 has 17 amino acids. From germline, CDR1 is DFQATT and CDR2 SNEGSKA (reference sequence). CDR3 in DNA: TGCAGTGCTAAAGATCGAGGGCCACTTTCCCCCACAGATACGCAGTATTTT. Translation: CSAKDRGPLSPTDTQYF.

Turning to this clonotype: A much larger clonotype is one base distant, so this may be a read error. The chain joins TRBV7-9 to TRBJ1-1; D ambiguous. V dropped 5 bases and J dropped 0 bases, with 16 bases sitting between them. The germline gives CDR1 SEHNR, CDR2 FQNEAQ (reference sequence). This CDR3 is 16 amino acids long. This CDR3 reads CASSLTRRIMNTEAFF. In nucleotides, the CDR3 is TGTGCCAGCAGCCTTACCCGAAGGATCATGAACACTGAAGCTTTCTTT.

This clonotype was counted ten times or more. This chain uses TRBV5-1 with TRBJ2-3; D is perhaps TRBD1 (6 bases). This CDR3 has 16 residues. Germline lookup yields CDR1 SGHRS and CDR2 YFSETQ. V gave up 0 bases and J gave up 2 bases, with 13 bases separating them. The CDR3 DNA sequence: TGCGCCAGCAGCTTGGTGGAAACAGGGTACACAGATACGCAGTATTTT. Its translation: CASSLVETGYTDTQYF.

As for this clonotype: This clone may be a read error of a much larger clone one base away. This chain links TRBV7-9 with TRBJ2-1, with a weak D call TRBD1 (6 bases). This CDR3 has 12 amino acids. The germline V and J ends were trimmed by 8 bases and 7 bases, with 12 bases remaining between them. CDR1 and CDR2 from the germline V gene are SEHNR and FQNEAQ (reference sequence). The CDR3 region is CASGTTGNEQFF. The CDR3 DNA reads TGTGCCAGCGGCACCACAGGGAATGAGCAGTTCTTC.

In its sample, this clonotype was seen a few times. The chain couples TRBV6-6 to TRBJ1-6; D possibly corresponds to TRBD1 (5 bases). Germline V gene data show CDR1 as MNHNY and CDR2 as SVGAGI (reference sequence). Trimming left V 7 bases short and J 5 bases short, with 9 bases between. The CDR3 is 13 residues long. CDR3 amino acids: CASTDRDNSPLHF. CDR3 in DNA: TGTGCCAGCACAGACAGAGATAATTCACCCCTCCACTTT.

The rearrangement joins TRBV20-1 to TRBJ2-5; D unclear. The germline V and J ends were trimmed by 3 bases and 0 bases, with 11 bases remaining between them. The CDR3 runs 14 residues. Germline CDR1 DFQATT, CDR2 SNEGSKA (reference sequence). For the CDR3, the DNA is TGCAGTGCTAGCGCCCCCGGCCACCAAGAGACCCAGTACTTC. It is translated as CSASAPGHQETQYF.

This clonotype was detected many times. The chain is built from TRBV7-8 and TRBJ2-7, with 12 bases fitting TRBD1. The CDR3 contains 17 residues. The V and J ends lost 0 bases and 4 bases, in that order; junction bases with no gene match: 7. Per the germline V gene, CDR1 is SGHVS and CDR2 is FQNEAQ. DNA of the CDR3: TGTGCCAGCAGCTTAGCGACCGGGACAGGGGGCATTTACGAGCAGTACTTC. Its protein is CASSLATGTGGIYEQYF.

The chain carries TRBV29-1 and TRBJ1-2; perhaps TRBD1 as D (6 bases). The V end was cut by 4 bases, the J end by 0 bases, with 12 bases between. Per the germline V gene, CDR1 is SQVTM and CDR2 is ANQGSEA. CDR3 length: 14 amino acids. The CDR3, as DNA: TGCAGCGTTGTAGATACAGGGCCTAACTATGGCTACACCTTC. The encoded protein is CSVVDTGPNYGYTF.

At least ten counts were recorded for this clonotype. This chain uses TRBV5-1 with TRBJ2-3, with D possibly TRBD1 on 5 matching bases. The CDR3 runs 14 residues. From germline, CDR1 is SGHRS and CDR2 YFSETQ. V was shortened by 4 bases and J by 2 bases, with 11 bases between the two germline ends. In nucleotides, the CDR3 is TGCGCCAGCAGCCTTGACAGCTACACAGATACGCAGTATTTT. Translation gives CASSLDSYTDTQYF. The full variable domain, rest sourced from reference TRBV5-1 and TRBJ2-3, is KAGVTQTPRYLIKTRGQQVTLSCSPISGHRSVSWYQQTPGQGLQFLFEYFSETQRNKGNFPGRFSGRQFSNSRSEMNVSTLELGDSALYLCASSLDSYTDTQYFGPGTRLTVL.

The chain couples TRBV10-3 to TRBJ2-3; 15 bases are a match to TRBD2. This CDR3 has 20 residues. Germline V gene data show CDR1 as ENHRY and CDR2 as SYGVKD. The J segment lost 4 bases and the V segment lost 4 bases, leaving 15 bases of the junction unmatched. CDR3 amino acids: CAISAGGLAGGDVCSDTQYF. CDR3 bases: TGTGCCATCAGTGCAGGAGGACTAGCGGGAGGGGATGTGTGTTCAGATACGCAGTATTTT.

This chain joins TRBV2 and TRBJ2-6; D is ambiguous. V was cut by 5 bases and J by 4 bases, with 12 bases left in between. This CDR3 has 15 residues. Germline CDR1 and CDR2: SNHLY and FYNNEI. In DNA form, the CDR3 reads TGTGCCAGCAGTACGTCAATCGGCGGGGCCAACGTCCTGACTTTC. As protein: CASSTSIGGANVLTF.

The chain is built from TRBV6-6 and TRBJ2-2, with 8 bases fitting TRBD2. Germline CDR1 MNHNY, CDR2 SVGAGI (reference sequence). This CDR3 is 18 amino acids long. J gave up 3 bases and V 2 bases, and 11 bases lay outside the gene matches. In nucleotides, the CDR3 is TGTGCCAGCAGTTACCCTAGAGCGGGAGTTGGGCACACCGGGGAGCTGTTTTTT. It is translated as CASSYPRAGVGHTGELFF.

This clonotype was observed many times. The rearrangement joins TRBV5-8 to TRBJ1-2; 7 bases align to TRBD1. This CDR3 contains 15 residues. CDR1 is SGHTS and CDR2 is YDEGEE in the germline V gene. The V and J ends lost 5 bases and 0 bases, in that order; junction bases with no gene match: 7. The CDR3 loop is CASRTDRAANYGYTF. The DNA for the CDR3 is TGTGCCAGCAGGACAGACAGGGCGGCTAACTATGGCTACACCTTC.